One and the same sample provided the 15 T cell receptor beta chains below, sequenced in a study of T cell responses to AZD1222 COVID-19 vaccine. TCRdb keeps only in-frame clones here, not all; method: immunoSEQ multiplex PCR. The sample lists about 140,000 clones, roughly 90% occurring once. Sequences were derived from peripheral blood, sampled on day 0 of AZD1222 vaccination. The receptors come from an adult in good health.

This clone was seen once. The gene calls are TRBV7-2 and TRBJ1-1; D is ambiguous. Germline lookup yields CDR1 SGHTA and CDR2 FQGNSA. Trimming left V 5 bases short and J 4 bases short, with 11 bases between. CDR3 size: 13 residues. The CDR3 DNA sequence: TGTGCCAGCAGCCGGAACGACGTCACTGAAGCTTTCTTT. This codes for CASSRNDVTEAFF.

The rearrangement joins TRBV29-1 to TRBJ2-1; 8 nucleotides match TRBD2. The germline V gene has CDR1 SQVTM and CDR2 ANQGSEA. This CDR3 has 15 amino acids. J was trimmed by 0 bases and V by 1 base; bases with no gene match: 2. This CDR3 is CSVEGGTSSYNEQFF. In nucleotides, the CDR3 is TGCAGCGTTGAAGGAGGGACTAGCTCCTACAATGAGCAGTTCTTC.

In this sample, this clone turned up once. This chain joins TRBV7-2 and TRBJ2-3, with D possibly matching TRBD1 (6 bases). Germline-derived CDR1 and CDR2 are SGHTA and FQGNSA. The CDR3 runs 16 residues. Trimming left V 5 bases short and J 2 bases short, with 17 bases between. As DNA, the CDR3 is TGTGCCAGCAGCCCCGGGACAAGCACCCTCACAGATACGCAGTATTTT. Its protein is CASSPGTSTLTDTQYF.

The gene calls are TRBV25-1 and TRBJ2-3; D remains unclear. V dropped 4 bases and J dropped 2 bases, with 4 bases sitting between them. The germline V gene encodes CDR1 MGHDK and CDR2 SYGVNS. The CDR3 covers 12 residues. CDR3 protein: CASSGYTDTQYF. DNA for the CDR3: TGTGCCAGCAGTGGTTACACAGATACGCAGTATTTT.

The genes are TRBV5-1 and TRBJ1-3, with TRBD1 matching over 7 bases. V shed 3 bases and J 7 bases; nucleotides not matched to a gene: 7. Looked up from germline, CDR1 is SGHRS and CDR2 is YFSETQ. The CDR3 extends over 14 amino acids. This chain's CDR3 is CASSSDRVGNTIYF. CDR3 coding DNA: TGCGCCAGCAGCTCCGACAGGGTTGGGAACACCATATATTTT.

This clone was seen once. J is TRBJ2-1 and V is TRBV10-1; no reliable D call. V was clipped by 5 bases and J by 0 bases, with 14 bases between them. Germline V gives CDR1 WNHNN, CDR2 SYGVQD (reference sequence). The CDR3 contains 16 residues. DNA of the CDR3: TGCGCCAGCAGTCCAGACCGGTCGAGCTCCTACAATGAGCAGTTCTTC. Protein product: CASSPDRSSSYNEQFF.

V is TRBV30 and J is TRBJ1-1, with 7 nucleotides matching TRBD1. Germline V gene lookup returns CDR1 GTSNPN and CDR2 SVGIG (reference sequence). CDR3 length: 14 residues. Trimming took 5 bases from V and 0 from J; bases not matched to a gene: 6. The CDR3 nucleotides read TGTGCCTGGTCCGGGACAGCAATGAACACTGAAGCTTTCTTT. As protein: CAWSGTAMNTEAFF.

With respect to this clone: Additional DNA sequences in this sample encode the identical CDR3. The rearrangement joins TRBV18 to TRBJ1-1; D gene unclear. V lost 3 bases to trimming and J lost 1 base, with 0 bases between them. The length of the CDR3 is 11 residues. The germline V gene has CDR1 KGHSH and CDR2 LQKENI. CDR3 residues: CASSPNTEAFF. The CDR3 coding sequence is TGTGCCAGCTCACCGAACACTGAAGCTTTCTTT. Full variable domain (outside the CDR3, taken from reference TRBV18 and TRBJ1-1): NAGVMQNPRHLVRRRGQEARLRCSPMKGHSHVYWYRQLPEEGLKFMVYLQKENIIDESGMPKERFSAEFPKEGPSILRIQQVVRGDSAAYFCASSPNTEAFFGQGTRLTVV.

The rearrangement uses TRBV19 and TRBJ2-5; D possibly corresponds to TRBD2 (5 bases). V shed 5 bases and J shed 5 bases, with 12 bases lying between them. Germline lookup yields CDR1 LNHDA and CDR2 SQIVND (reference sequence). The CDR3 spans 13 residues. CDR3 coding DNA: TGTGCCAGTAGTCGGAGCGGCTCGGAGACCCAGTACTTC. This encodes CASSRSGSETQYF.

The chain couples TRBV11-3 to TRBJ2-1; D may match TRBD1 or TRBD2 (7 bases each). The CDR3 is 16 amino acids. V was trimmed by 10 bases and J by 1 base, leaving 20 bases between them. Germline CDR1 reads SGHNT; CDR2 reads YENEEA. In nucleotides, the CDR3 is TGTGCCACCACCCAGGGGGGGGTAGGTTCCTACAATGAGCAGTTCTTC. This encodes CATTQGGVGSYNEQFF.

V gene TRBV11-3 combines with J gene TRBJ1-3, with unresolved D. Per germline, CDR1 SGHNT and CDR2 YENEEA. Trimming took 7 bases from V and 0 from J, leaving 13 bases between them. The CDR3 is 15 residues long. This CDR3 reads CASTPGLSSGNTIYF. The CDR3 DNA is TGTGCCAGCACACCCGGGCTTAGCTCTGGAAACACCATATATTTT.

The V gene is TRBV27, the J gene TRBJ2-7, with a weak D call TRBD1 (6 bases). The CDR3 contains 16 residues. Trimming stripped 3 bases from V and 4 bases from J, with 19 bases between. Per germline, CDR1 MNHEY and CDR2 SMNVEV (reference sequence). The chain's CDR3 is CASSFRDPPQGYEQYF. The CDR3 DNA is TGTGCCAGCAGTTTTCGAGACCCCCCACAGGGTTACGAGCAGTACTTC.

J is TRBJ2-2 and V is TRBV2; D is possibly TRBD2 (6 bases). This CDR3 is built from 14 residues. V shed 1 base and J shed 10 bases, with 13 bases lying between them. Per germline, CDR1 SNHLY and CDR2 FYNNEI. CDR3 bases: TGTGCCAGCAGTGAAGGACGGCGGGGTTTGGAGCTGTTTTTT. Protein product: CASSEGRRGLELFF.

This chain joins TRBV11-1 and TRBJ2-3, with 7 bases fitting TRBD2. The V segment lost 7 bases and the J segment 4 bases; nucleotides outside the gene matches: 8. The CDR3 spans 14 residues. CDR1 SGHAT and CDR2 FQDESV come from the germline V gene (reference sequence). For the CDR3, the DNA is TGTGCCAGCACCCCTAGGACTAGTGCAGATACGCAGTATTTT. It encodes CASTPRTSADTQYF.

The chain links TRBV6-5 to TRBJ2-5, with TRBD1 matching 10 bases. The CDR3 consists of 14 residues. Germline V gene sequence: CDR1 MNHEY, CDR2 SVGAGI. V trimming: 6 bases; J trimming: 4 bases; junction bases outside the gene matches: 5. Written as DNA, the CDR3 is TGTGCCAGCAGACCGGGACAGGGGTTAGAGACCCAGTACTTC. Translation: CASRPGQGLETQYF.